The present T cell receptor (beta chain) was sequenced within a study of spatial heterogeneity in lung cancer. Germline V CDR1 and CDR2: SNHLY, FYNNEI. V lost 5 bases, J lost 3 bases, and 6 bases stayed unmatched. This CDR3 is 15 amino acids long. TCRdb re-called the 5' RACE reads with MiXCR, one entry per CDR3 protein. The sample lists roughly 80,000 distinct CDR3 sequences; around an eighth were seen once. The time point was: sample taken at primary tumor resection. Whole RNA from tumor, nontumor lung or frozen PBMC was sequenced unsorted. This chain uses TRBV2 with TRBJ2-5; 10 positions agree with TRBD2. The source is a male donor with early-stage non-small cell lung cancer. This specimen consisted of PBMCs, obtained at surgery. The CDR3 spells CASSRLAGGKETQYF. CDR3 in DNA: TGTGCCAGCAGTCGATTAGCGGGGGGCAAAGAGACCCAGTACTTC.